A single sample is the source of the 6 T cell receptor beta chains below, sequenced in a study of blood T cell repertoires in COVID-19. Assay used: immunoSEQ multiplex PCR; TCRdb lists only in-frame clones, some missing. The sample yields a few hundred thousand clones, 90% seen once. Material: PBMCs or T cells enriched from blood (not recorded which). Receptors were obtained from a man aged 30-40 years who had been exposed to COVID-19.

The rearrangement uses TRBV7-2 and TRBJ2-1, with 7 bases matching TRBD2. Germline trimming cut 5 bases from V and 8 bases from J; bases unmatched to any gene: 15. This CDR3 is built from 16 residues. The germline V gene encodes CDR1 SGHTA and CDR2 FQGNSA. CDR3 amino acids: CASSPLRLAASDEQFF. CDR3 in DNA: TGTGCCAGCAGCCCCCTACGGCTAGCGGCGAGTGATGAGCAGTTCTTC.

The V gene is TRBV11-3, the J gene TRBJ2-3; 10 nucleotides align to TRBD1. Germline V gene lookup returns CDR1 SGHNT and CDR2 YENEEA. There are 15 residues in the CDR3. The trim removed 5 bases at V and 3 bases at J, leaving 5 bases unmatched. CDR3 protein: CASSIDRGPTDTQYF. The CDR3 DNA follows: TGTGCCAGCAGCATCGACAGGGGGCCAACAGATACGCAGTATTTT.

The chain joins TRBV9 to TRBJ1-3; D not certain. Germline values: CDR1 SGDLS, CDR2 YYNGEE. The ends were cut back, 1 base at V and 4 bases at J, with 12 bases in the middle. This CDR3 is built from 15 residues. The CDR3 DNA sequence: TGTGCCAGCAGCGTACACGTTGAGTCCGGAAACACCATATATTTT. Translated: CASSVHVESGNTIYF.

The V gene is TRBV4-2, the J gene TRBJ1-2; D perhaps matches TRBD1 (6 bases). Deletions cut 0 bases from V and 4 bases from J, with 12 bases between. This CDR3 spans 15 amino acids. Germline loops: CDR1 LGHNA, CDR2 YNFKEQ. The CDR3, as DNA: TGTGCCAGCAGCCAAGACCCGGACAGCAGCTATGGCTACACCTTC. Translating gives CASSQDPDSSYGYTF.

The V and J genes are TRBV6-5 and TRBJ1-1; unclear D gene. The CDR3 has 14 amino acids. Germline V gene sequence: CDR1 MNHEY, CDR2 SVGAGI. The V end was cut by 6 bases, the J end by 5 bases, with 16 bases between. The CDR3 sequence: CASRTTLEGTEAFF. DNA for the CDR3: TGTGCCAGCAGGACTACCCTCGAAGGAACTGAAGCTTTCTTT.

The gene calls are TRBV6-1 and TRBJ2-3, with 7 nucleotides matching TRBD2. V lost 0 bases to trimming and J lost 4 bases; unmatched junction nucleotides: 4. Germline V gives CDR1 MNHNS, CDR2 SASEGT. CDR3 size: 15 residues. The CDR3 reads CASSEAGGGADTQYF. The CDR3 nucleotides read TGTGCCAGCAGTGAAGCGGGGGGAGGGGCAGATACGCAGTATTTT.